This T cell receptor (beta chain) was captured by sequencing in a study of blood T cells in healthy people across ages. Combining a sample-barcoded 5' primer with a J-beta primer mix, a second PCR ran for roughly 7 to 11 cycles. Using its own MiXCR run on the 5' RACE reads, TCRdb lists one record per CDR3 protein. The sample has over 600,000 distinct CDR3 sequences; about 56% are singletons. This clonotype was observed a few times. Germline CDR1 DFQATT, CDR2 SNEGSKA (reference sequence). Trimming took 3 bases from V and 3 from J; bases not matched to a gene: 16. This CDR3 is built from 17 residues. The clonotype comes from a man between 35 and 55 years old in good health. Sequencing used blood. The rearrangement joins TRBV20-1 to TRBJ2-7; 8 bases align to TRBD1. CDR3 region: CSARVEPGQESIYEQYF. For the CDR3, the DNA is TGCAGTGCTAGGGTTGAACCGGGACAGGAATCTATCTACGAGCAGTACTTC.